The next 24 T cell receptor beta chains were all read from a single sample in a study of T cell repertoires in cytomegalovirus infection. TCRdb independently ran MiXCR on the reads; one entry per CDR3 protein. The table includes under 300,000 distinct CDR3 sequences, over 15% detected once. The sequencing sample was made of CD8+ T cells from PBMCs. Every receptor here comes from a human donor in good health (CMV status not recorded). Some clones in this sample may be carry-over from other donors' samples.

The CDR3 bases are TGCGCCAGCAGCCAAGACTGGCGGCAAACAGGGGATCAGCCCCAGCATTTT. Its protein product is CASSQDWRQTGDQPQHF. The chain couples TRBV4-1 to TRBJ1-5; TRBD1 matches 7 bases. The germline CDR1 and CDR2 sequences are MGHRA and YSYEKL. The CDR3 runs 17 residues. V shed 0 bases, J shed 5 bases, and the junction held 10 bases outside the gene matches.

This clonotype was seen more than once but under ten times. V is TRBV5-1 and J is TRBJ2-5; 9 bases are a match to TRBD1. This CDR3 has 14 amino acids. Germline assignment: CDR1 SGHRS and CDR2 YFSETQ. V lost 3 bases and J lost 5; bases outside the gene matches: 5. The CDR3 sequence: CASSSGQGRETQYF. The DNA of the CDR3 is TGCGCCAGCAGCTCGGGACAGGGCAGGGAGACCCAGTACTTC.

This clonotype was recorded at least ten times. CDR3 in amino acids: CATSKGTGLDYNEQFF. CDR3 in DNA: TGTGCCACCAGCAAGGGGACAGGGCTTGACTACAATGAGCAGTTCTTC. V is TRBV15 and J is TRBJ2-1; 9 bases line up with TRBD1. After removal of 4 bases from V and 3 bases from J, the junction contained 7 bases not matched to a gene. The CDR3 is 16 amino acids. Germline V lookup: CDR1 LNHNV, CDR2 YYDKDF (reference sequence).

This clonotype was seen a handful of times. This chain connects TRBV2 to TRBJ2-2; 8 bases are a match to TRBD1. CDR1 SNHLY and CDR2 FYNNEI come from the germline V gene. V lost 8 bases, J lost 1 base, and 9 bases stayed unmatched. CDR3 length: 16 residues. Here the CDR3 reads CASASDRGGNTGELFF. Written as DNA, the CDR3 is TGTGCCAGCGCCAGTGACAGGGGAGGGAACACCGGGGAGCTGTTTTTT.

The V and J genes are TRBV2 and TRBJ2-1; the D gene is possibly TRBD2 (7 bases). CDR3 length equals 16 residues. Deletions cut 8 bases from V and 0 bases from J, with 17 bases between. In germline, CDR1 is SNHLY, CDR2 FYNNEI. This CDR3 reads CASGSAGASSYNEQFF. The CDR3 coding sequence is TGTGCCAGCGGTAGTGCGGGGGCGAGCTCCTACAATGAGCAGTTCTTC. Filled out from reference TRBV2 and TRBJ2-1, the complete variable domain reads EPEVTQTPSHQVTQMGQEVILRCVPISNHLYFYWYRQILGQKVEFLVSFYNNEISEKSEIFDDQFSVERPDGSNFTLKIRSTKLEDSAMYFCASGSAGASSYNEQFFGPGTRLTVL.

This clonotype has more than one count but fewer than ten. CDR3 protein: CASRAGGNALYGYTF. CDR3 bases: TGTGCCAGTAGAGCAGGGGGCAACGCTCTTTATGGCTACACCTTC. The chain couples TRBV19 to TRBJ1-2; 8 positions agree with TRBD1. The germline V gene encodes CDR1 LNHDA and CDR2 SQIVND (reference sequence). V lost 6 bases to trimming and J lost 5 bases; unmatched junction nucleotides: 11. This CDR3 is built from 15 residues.

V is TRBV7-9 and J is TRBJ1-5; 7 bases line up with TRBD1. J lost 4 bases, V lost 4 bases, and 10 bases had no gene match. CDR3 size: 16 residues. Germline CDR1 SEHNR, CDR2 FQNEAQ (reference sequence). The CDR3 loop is CASSSGQEDGNQPQHF. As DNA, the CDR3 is TGTGCCAGCAGCTCCGGACAGGAGGATGGAAATCAGCCCCAGCATTTT.

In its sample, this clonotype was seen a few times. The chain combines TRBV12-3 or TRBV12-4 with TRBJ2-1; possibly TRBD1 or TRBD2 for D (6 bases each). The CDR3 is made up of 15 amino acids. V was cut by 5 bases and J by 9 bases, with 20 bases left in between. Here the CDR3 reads CASSRQGWGEGEQFF. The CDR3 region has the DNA TGTGCCAGCAGTCGGCAGGGGTGGGGGGAAGGTGAGCAGTTCTTC.

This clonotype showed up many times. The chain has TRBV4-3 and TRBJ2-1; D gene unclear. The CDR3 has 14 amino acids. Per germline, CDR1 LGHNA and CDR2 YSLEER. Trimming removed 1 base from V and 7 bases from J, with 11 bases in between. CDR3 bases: TGCGCCAGCAGCCAAGGGGAAAGGAGTAATGAGCAGTTCTTC. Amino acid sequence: CASSQGERSNEQFF.

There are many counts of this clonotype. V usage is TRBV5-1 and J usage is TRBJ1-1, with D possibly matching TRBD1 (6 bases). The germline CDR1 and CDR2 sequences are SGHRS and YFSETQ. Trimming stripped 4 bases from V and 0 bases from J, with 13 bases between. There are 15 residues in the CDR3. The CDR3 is CASSPTGQMNTEAFF. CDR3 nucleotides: TGCGCCAGCAGCCCGACTGGACAGATGAACACTGAAGCTTTCTTT.

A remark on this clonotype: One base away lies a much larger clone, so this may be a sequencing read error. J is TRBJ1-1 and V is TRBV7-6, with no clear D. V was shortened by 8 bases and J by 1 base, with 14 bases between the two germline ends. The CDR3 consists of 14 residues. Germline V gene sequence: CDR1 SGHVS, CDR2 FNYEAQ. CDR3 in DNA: TGTGCCAGCGACCCTGGGTTGTCGAACACTGAAGCTTTCTTT. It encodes CASDPGLSNTEAFF.

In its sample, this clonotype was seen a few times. The DNA of the CDR3 is TGTGCCAGCAGTCCCGAGACGAGACTACCCAACACCGGGGAGCTGTTTTTT. Its protein product is CASSPETRLPNTGELFF. The V call is TRBV12-3 or TRBV12-4, the J call TRBJ2-2; tentatively, D is TRBD2 (5 bases). V gave up 5 bases and J gave up 2 bases, with 18 bases separating them. The CDR3 contains 17 residues.

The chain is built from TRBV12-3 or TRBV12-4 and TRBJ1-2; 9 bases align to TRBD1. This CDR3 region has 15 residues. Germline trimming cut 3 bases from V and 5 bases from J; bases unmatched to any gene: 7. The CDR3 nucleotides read TGTGCCAGCAGTTTCAAACAGGGGGCGCGGTATGGCTACACCTTC. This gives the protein CASSFKQGARYGYTF.

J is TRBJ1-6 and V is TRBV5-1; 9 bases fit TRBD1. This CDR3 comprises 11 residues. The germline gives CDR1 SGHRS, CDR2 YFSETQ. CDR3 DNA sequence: TGCCGGGACAGGGCCGATTCACCCCTCCACTTT. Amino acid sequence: CRDRADSPLHF. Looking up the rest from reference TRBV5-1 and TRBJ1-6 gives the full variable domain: KAGVTQTPRYLIKTRGQQVTLSCSPISGHRSVSWYQQTPGQGLQFLFEYFSETQRNKGNFPGRFSGRQFSNSRSEMNVSTLELGDSALYLCRDRADSPLHFGNGTRLTVT.

The CDR3 bases are TGTGCCAGCAGTGAAGCCCGGGACAGGGGTACCTACGAGCAGTACTTC. Residues: CASSEARDRGTYEQYF. This chain joins TRBV2 and TRBJ2-7, with TRBD1 matching 10 bases. Germline assignment: CDR1 SNHLY and CDR2 FYNNEI. The junction had 4 bases not matched to a gene; V was cut back by 0 bases and J by 2 bases. The CDR3 is 16 residues long.

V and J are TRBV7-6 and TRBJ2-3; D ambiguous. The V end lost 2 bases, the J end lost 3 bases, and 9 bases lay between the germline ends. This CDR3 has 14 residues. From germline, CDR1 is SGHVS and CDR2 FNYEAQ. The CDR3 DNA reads TGTGCCAGCAGCTTAAGCCCCTGGACAGATACGCAGTATTTT. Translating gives CASSLSPWTDTQYF. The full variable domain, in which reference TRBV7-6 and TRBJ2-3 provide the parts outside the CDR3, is GAGVSQSPRYKVTKRGQDVALRCDPISGHVSLYWYRQALGQGPEFLTYFNYEAQQDKSGLPNDRFSAERPEGSISTLTIQRTEQRDSAMYRCASSLSPWTDTQYFGPGTRLTVL.

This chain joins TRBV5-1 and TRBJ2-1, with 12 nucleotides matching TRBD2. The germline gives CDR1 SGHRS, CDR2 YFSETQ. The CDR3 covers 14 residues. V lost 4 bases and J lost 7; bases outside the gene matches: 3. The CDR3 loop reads CASSRTSGDNEQFF. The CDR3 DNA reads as TGCGCCAGCAGCCGGACTAGCGGGGATAATGAGCAGTTCTTC. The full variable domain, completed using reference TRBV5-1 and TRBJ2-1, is KAGVTQTPRYLIKTRGQQVTLSCSPISGHRSVSWYQQTPGQGLQFLFEYFSETQRNKGNFPGRFSGRQFSNSRSEMNVSTLELGDSALYLCASSRTSGDNEQFFGPGTRLTVL.

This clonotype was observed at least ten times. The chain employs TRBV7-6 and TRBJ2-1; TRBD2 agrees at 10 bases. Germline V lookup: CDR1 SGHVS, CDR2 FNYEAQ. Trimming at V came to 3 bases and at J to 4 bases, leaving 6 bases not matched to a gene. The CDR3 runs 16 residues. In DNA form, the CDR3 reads TGTGCCAGCAGCTTGCAACTAGCGGGGTTATACAATGAGCAGTTCTTC. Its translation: CASSLQLAGLYNEQFF.

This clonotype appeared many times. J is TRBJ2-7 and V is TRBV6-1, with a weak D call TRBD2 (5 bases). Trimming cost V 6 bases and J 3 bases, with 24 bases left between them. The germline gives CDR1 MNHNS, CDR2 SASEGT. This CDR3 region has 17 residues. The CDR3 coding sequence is TGTGCCAGCAGATCATCCCCCCGGGAAAAGGGAAGCTACGAGCAGTACTTC. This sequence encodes CASRSSPREKGSYEQYF.

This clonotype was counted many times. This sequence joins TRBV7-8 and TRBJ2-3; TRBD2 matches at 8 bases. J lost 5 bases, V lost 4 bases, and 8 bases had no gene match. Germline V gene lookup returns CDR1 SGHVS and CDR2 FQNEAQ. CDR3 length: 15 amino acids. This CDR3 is CASSSRSGGLDTQYF. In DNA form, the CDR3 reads TGTGCCAGCAGCTCACGCAGCGGGGGATTAGATACGCAGTATTTT.

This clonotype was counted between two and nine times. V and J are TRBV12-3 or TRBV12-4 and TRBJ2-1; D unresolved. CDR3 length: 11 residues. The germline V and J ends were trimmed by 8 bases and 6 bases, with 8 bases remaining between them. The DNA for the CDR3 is TGTGCCAGCCAGTGGGGCAATGAGCAGTTCTTC. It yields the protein CASQWGNEQFF.

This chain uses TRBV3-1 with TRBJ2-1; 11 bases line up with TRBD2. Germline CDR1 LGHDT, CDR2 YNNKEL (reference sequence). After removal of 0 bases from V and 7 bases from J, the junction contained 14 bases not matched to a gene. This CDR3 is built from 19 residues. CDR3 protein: CASSQEGQGTSGLPNEQFF. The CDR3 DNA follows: TGTGCCAGCAGCCAAGAGGGCCAGGGGACTAGCGGCCTACCAAATGAGCAGTTCTTC.

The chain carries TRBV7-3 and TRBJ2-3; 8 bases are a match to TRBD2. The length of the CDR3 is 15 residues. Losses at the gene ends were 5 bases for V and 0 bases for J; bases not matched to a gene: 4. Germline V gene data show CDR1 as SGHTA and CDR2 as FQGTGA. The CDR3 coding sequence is TGTGCCAGCAGCCCCGGGGGGGCCAGCACAGATACGCAGTATTTT. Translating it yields CASSPGGASTDTQYF.

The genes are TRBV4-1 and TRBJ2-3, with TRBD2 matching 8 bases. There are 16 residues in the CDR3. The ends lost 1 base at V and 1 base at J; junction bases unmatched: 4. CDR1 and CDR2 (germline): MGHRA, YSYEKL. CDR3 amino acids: CASSQGPAGGTDTQYF. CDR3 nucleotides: TGCGCCAGCAGCCAAGGGCCAGCGGGGGGCACAGATACGCAGTATTTT.